The entry that follows covers one T cell receptor beta chain sequence. What antigen it recognizes has not been identified. Base quality data are lacking; no much larger clone is found one base away. The entire isolated RNA was reverse transcribed using the High Capacity cDNA Reverse Transcription Kit, and thus expressed TCRB transcripts were sequenced. Deep immunoSEQ sequencing was performed on naive, central memory and regulatory T cell samples, with an average of about 3.6 million total reads per sample. Sorted cells were lysed in RLT buffer, and RNA was extracted using DNase-treated RNeasy Micro or Mini kits according to cell number. To prevent cross-contamination, each cell subset was processed individually, whereas patient and healthy donor samples were processed jointly. TCRB sequences were amplified from cDNA with the immunoSEQ multiplex PCR, producing 87-bp fragments spanning the CDR3 region. Sequencing of the amplicons was done on the Illumina HiSeq platform. In the original analysis: PCR bias was corrected computationally using synthetic template baselines, and reads within Hamming distance 2 were collapsed, with unmergeable singletons discarded. By aligning reads against IMGT, V, D and J genes, CDR3 length, and insertions or deletions at six rearrangement sites were assigned. Within each subset, clonotype counts were normalized to sorted cell number, and only after that were true diversity and Gini coefficients computed with the tcR R package. Repertoire sharing was quantified using the overlap coefficient calculated on TCRB nucleotide sequences. Out-of-frame TCRB sequences from naive cells were analyzed as a proxy for the pre-selection repertoire. TCRdb carries this immuneACCESS record with in-frame sequences only. Its versions omit some clonotypes, under half of them owing to an unresolved V gene in the studies checked, with the rest unexplained. Clone size and the V and J calls come from that table; the DNA yielded D and trimming. For this sample there are 250,000 to 300,000 clones; less than 30% appear just once. The ten top clones hold roughly 0.013% of the sample.

From each donor, a single peripheral blood sample of approximately 120 mL on average was drawn into heparinised tubes. A BD FACSAria II and a panel including CD45RO, CCR7, CD25, CD127, CD95 and CD27 were used to sort naive, central memory, regulatory and stem cell-like memory CD4+ T cells. All sorted populations exceeded 95% purity. Right away, PBMCs were isolated by Lymphoprep density gradient centrifugation and were stained directly, with no culture step. To minimize batch effects, samples were stained and sorted in pairs, one healthy donor with one patient per experiment. This record belongs to a study of beta chain features in type 1 diabetes (dated by TCRdb to the late 2010s). Regarding the complete study: No differences in mean age, gender distribution, total cell number or subset yield were found between patients and healthy donors. A total of 90 million to 140 million sorted cells were examined across all samples, and RNA yield correlated strongly with the number of cells per subset. The study compared the TCRB repertoires of sorted circulating CD4+ T cell subsets in recently diagnosed type 1 diabetes patients with those in matched healthy donors. Whereas all 30 or so donors provided naive and central memory subsets, regulatory and stem cell-like memory subsets were isolated from just 8 patients and roughly 8 healthy donors.

CDR1 MNHNY and CDR2 SVGAGI were looked up in the germline V gene (reference sequence). The germline V end is reduced by 4 bases and the J end by 2 bases; junction bases left unmatched: 6. From the cysteine up to the phenylalanine, the CDR3 has a length of 15 residues. The entry retains the CDR3 DNA only, 45 bases that are in frame from base 1. Broad study findings and their caveats: Patients with type 1 diabetes made fewer insertions and deleted more nucleotides at VDJ recombination sites, implying thymic rearrangement abnormalities. PCR may preferentially amplify shorter templates, but because patient and control samples were amplified and corrected together, any resulting skew would affect both groups equally. Naive, central memory and regulatory TCRB repertoires appeared to be more alike among patients than among healthy donors. Because cDNA was sequenced instead of genomic DNA, highly expressing activated cells could be over-represented, though the groups showed no difference in activation or CD3 levels. In all four CD4+ subsets, TCRB CDR3 length was moderately but significantly shorter in type 1 diabetes patients. Because the HLA sub-analyses included only small numbers of individuals, any influence of HLA type on TCRB rearrangement was left unresolved.

The receptor comes from a woman aged 25 to 45 with type 1 diabetes. The source material was naive CD4+ T cells from blood. The sample's cell subset or site label, decoded: true naive CD4+ T cells. Recombination joined TRBV6-6 with TRBJ1-2; 8 middle bases align to TRBD1. The CDR3 protein: CASSSSGQGNYGYTF. The bases read TGTGCCAGCAGTTCCTCCGGACAGGGAAACTATGGCTACACCTTC.